This TCR beta chain was captured in a study of cytomegalovirus exposure and HLA in healthy donors. Study results and limitations: The listing of approximately 160 TCR beta chains classed them as cytomegalovirus-associated. Rare TCR sequences dominated, though some public TCRs recurred in many donors.

Produced via immunoSEQ multiplex PCR; TCRdb's table is partial and in-frame only. Among some 150,000 clones, roughly 91% were seen once, and the ten largest hold 2.5% to 4%. Separate from the approximately 670-subject first cohort, the roughly 130-subject validation cohort was the one that the donors belonged to. As for this clone: The antigen is undetermined.

The V gene's germline CDR1 is SGDLS and CDR2 YYNGEE. V gave up 3 bases and J gave up 5 bases, with 15 bases separating them. This CDR3 region has 15 residues. Sequenced: PBMCs. The receptor was isolated from a woman between 18 and 30 years old in good health and CMV-seropositive. The chain recombines TRBV9 with TRBJ2-1; D is ambiguous. CDR3 sequence (DNA): TGTGCCAGCAGCGGCCTCATGAGGCTTCACAATGAGCAGTTCTTC. It encodes CASSGLMRLHNEQFF.